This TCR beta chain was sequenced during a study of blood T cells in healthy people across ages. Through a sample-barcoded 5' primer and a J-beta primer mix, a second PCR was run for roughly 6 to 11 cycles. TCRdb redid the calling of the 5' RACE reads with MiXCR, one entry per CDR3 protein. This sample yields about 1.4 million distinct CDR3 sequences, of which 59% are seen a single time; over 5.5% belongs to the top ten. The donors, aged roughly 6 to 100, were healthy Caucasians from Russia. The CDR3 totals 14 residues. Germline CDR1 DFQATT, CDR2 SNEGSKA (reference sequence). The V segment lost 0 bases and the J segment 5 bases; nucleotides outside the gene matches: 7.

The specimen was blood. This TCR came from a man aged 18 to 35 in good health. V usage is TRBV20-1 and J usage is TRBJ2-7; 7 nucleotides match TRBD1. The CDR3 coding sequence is TGCAGTGCTAGAGACCCTGACAGGGCTGACGAGCAGTACTTC. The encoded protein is CSARDPDRADEQYF.